Here is one TCR beta chain with its context. Its antigen is as yet unknown. The data belong to a study of T cell responses to AZD1222 COVID-19 vaccine. Study information: Second-dose groups at about 4 or about 12 weeks were pooled. Regarding the study as a whole: Elevations in Spike-specific TCR breadth and depth followed administration of two AZD1222 doses. There were repertoire samples only from the period after the peak T cell response. Targeting of unmutated variant regions was reportedly seen in nearly half of spike-specific TCRs.

Here immunoSEQ multiplex PCR was the method, and the copy in TCRdb shows in-frame clones only, minus some. The sample includes about 140,000 clones, about 92% of them seen just once. CDR3 length: 13 amino acids. From germline, CDR1 is GTSNPN and CDR2 SVGIG (reference sequence). The ends were cut back, 3 bases at V and 0 bases at J, with 8 bases in the middle. The rearrangement joins TRBV30 to TRBJ1-1, with D unresolved. The source is an adult in good health. The source was peripheral blood, collected on day 0 of AZD1222 vaccination. CDR3 loop: CAWREKLNTEAFF. The CDR3 nucleotides are TGTGCCTGGAGGGAGAAATTGAACACTGAAGCTTTCTTT.